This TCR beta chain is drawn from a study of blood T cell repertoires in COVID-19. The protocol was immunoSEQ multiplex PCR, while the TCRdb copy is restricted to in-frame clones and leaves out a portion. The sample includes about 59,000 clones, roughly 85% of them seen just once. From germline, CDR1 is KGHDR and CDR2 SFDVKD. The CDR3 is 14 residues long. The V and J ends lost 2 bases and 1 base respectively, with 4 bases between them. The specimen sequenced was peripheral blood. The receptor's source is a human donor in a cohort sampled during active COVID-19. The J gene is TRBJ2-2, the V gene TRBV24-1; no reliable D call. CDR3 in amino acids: CATSDSENTGELFF. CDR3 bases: TGTGCCACCAGTGATTCAGAGAACACCGGGGAGCTGTTTTTT.